This entry describes one T cell receptor beta chain. The protocol was immunoSEQ multiplex PCR, while the TCRdb copy is restricted to in-frame clones and leaves out a portion. This table holds about 170,000 clones, more than 75% found once. The data stem from a study of blood T cell repertoires in COVID-19. The CDR3 is 14 amino acids. Germline-derived CDR1 and CDR2 are SGHAT and FQNNGV. Losses at the gene ends were 5 bases for V and 1 base for J; bases not matched to a gene: 2. The clonotype was recovered from a man aged 45-65 years who had recovered from COVID-19. Sequences were obtained from peripheral blood. The rearrangement links TRBV11-2 to TRBJ1-1; TRBD1 agrees at 9 bases. CDR3 residues: CASSMTGGNTEAFF. The CDR3 bases are TGTGCCAGCAGCATGACAGGGGGGAACACTGAAGCTTTCTTT.